The T cell receptor beta chain described here comes from a study of blood T cell repertoires in COVID-19. As for the study in general: Italy, Spain and the United States were the sources of the convalescent and acute COVID-19 samples. In each case, the material was cDNA or gDNA derived from T cells, B-cell-depleted T cells, or PBMCs.

The V end lost 4 bases, the J end lost 9 bases, and 14 bases lay between the germline ends. Germline values: CDR1 SGHRS, CDR2 YFSETQ. The CDR3 contains 13 residues. Source study methods: Reference gene primer amplification yielded estimated nucleated cell counts. The data were produced by immunoSEQ multiplex PCR, yet TCRdb's version contains in-frame clones alone and is incomplete. The V and J calls and clone size were taken over from that table, and D and trimming were inferred from the DNA. The sample lists 25,000 to 30,000 clones, about 85% seen once, with about 16% in the top ten. This sequence originates from a woman aged 60 to 75 with acute or convalescent COVID-19. Sequenced material: peripheral blood. This chain connects TRBV5-1 to TRBJ1-3; maybe TRBD1 (6 bases). The chain's CDR3 is CASSPRQGTTIYF. The CDR3 bases are TGCGCCAGCAGCCCTAGGCAGGGGACCACCATATATTTT. Using reference TRBV5-1 and TRBJ1-3 for the parts outside the CDR3, the full variable domain is KAGVTQTPRYLIKTRGQQVTLSCSPISGHRSVSWYQQTPGQGLQFLFEYFSETQRNKGNFPGRFSGRQFSNSRSEMNVSTLELGDSALYLCASSPRQGTTIYFGEGSWLTVV.